This TCR beta chain was identified in a study of radiotherapy plus CTLA-4 blockade in lung cancer. V shed 2 bases and J shed 5 bases, with 4 bases lying between them. The CDR3 is 12 amino acids. CDR1 and CDR2 from the germline V gene are SEHNR and FQNEAQ (reference sequence). Chemo-refractory metastatic non-small-cell lung cancer patients underwent focal radiation alongside CTLA-4 blockade with ipilimumab. Study results and limitations: Radiotherapy with ipilimumab was followed by blood expansion of tumor-derived clones.

This clone was observed once. The antigen is not known. Assay used: immunoSEQ multiplex PCR; TCRdb lists only in-frame clones, some missing. The sample holds around 130,000 clones, over 80% seen once. This sample comprised peripheral blood, obtained from a patient treated with radiotherapy plus ipilimumab. The receptor's source is a human donor with non-small cell lung cancer that progressed on radiotherapy plus ipilimumab. The chain joins TRBV7-9 to TRBJ1-5; D is unclear. Here the CDR3 DNA reads TGTGCCAGCAGCTTACCGGATCAGCCCCAGCATTTT. This encodes CASSLPDQPQHF.